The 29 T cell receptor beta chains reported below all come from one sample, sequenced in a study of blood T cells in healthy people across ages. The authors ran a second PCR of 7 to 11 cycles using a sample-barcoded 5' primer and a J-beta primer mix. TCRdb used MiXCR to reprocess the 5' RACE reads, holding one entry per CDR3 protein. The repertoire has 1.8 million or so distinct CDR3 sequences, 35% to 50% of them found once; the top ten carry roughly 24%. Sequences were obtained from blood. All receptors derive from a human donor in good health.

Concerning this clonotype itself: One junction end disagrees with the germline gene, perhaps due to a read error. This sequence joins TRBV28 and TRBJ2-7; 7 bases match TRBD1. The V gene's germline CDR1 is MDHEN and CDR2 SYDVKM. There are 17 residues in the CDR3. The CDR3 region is CASGLGSGGRSRGEQYF. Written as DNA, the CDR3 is TGTGCCAGCGGTTTAGGATCAGGGGGTAGAAGTCGGGGCGAGCAGTACTTC.

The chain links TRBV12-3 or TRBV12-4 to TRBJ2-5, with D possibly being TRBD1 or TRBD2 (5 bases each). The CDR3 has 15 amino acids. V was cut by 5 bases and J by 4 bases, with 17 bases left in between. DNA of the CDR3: TGTGCCAGCAGTCAGCGTGAGGGGTATGGAGAGACCCAGTACTTC. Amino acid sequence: CASSQREGYGETQYF.

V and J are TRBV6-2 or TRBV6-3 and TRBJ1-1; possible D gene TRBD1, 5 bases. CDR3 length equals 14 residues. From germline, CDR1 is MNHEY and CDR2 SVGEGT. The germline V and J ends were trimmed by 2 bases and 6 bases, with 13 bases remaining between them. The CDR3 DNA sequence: TGTGCCAGCAGTTACATGGGGGGGACCGCTGAAGCTTTCTTT. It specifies CASSYMGGTAEAFF.

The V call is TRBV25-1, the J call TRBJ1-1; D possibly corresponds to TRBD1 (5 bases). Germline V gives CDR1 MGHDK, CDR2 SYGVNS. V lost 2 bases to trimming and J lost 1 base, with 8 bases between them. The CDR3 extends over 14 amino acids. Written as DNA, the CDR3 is TGTGCCAGCAGTGAAATTGACAGGAACACTGAAGCTTTCTTT. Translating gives CASSEIDRNTEAFF.

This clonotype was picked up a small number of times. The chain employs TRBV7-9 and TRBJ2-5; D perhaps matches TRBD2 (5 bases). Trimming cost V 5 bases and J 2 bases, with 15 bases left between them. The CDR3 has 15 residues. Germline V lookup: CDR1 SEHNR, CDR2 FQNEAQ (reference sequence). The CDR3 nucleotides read TGTGCCAGCAGCCCGACTACCGGGAAACAAGAGACCCAGTACTTC. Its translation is CASSPTTGKQETQYF.

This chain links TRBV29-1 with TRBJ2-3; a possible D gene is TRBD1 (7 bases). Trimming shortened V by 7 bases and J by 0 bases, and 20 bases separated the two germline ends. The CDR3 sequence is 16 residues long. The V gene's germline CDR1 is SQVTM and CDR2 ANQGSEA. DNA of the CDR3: TGCAGCGCCCTTGGGGGGACAGCGTCTAGCACAGATACGCAGTATTTT. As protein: CSALGGTASSTDTQYF.

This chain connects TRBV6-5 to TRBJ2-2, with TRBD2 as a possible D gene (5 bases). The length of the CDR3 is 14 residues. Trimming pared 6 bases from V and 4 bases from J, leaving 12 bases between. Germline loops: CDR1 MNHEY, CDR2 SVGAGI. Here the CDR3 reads CASSHVRGTGELFF. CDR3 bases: TGTGCCAGCAGCCACGTCCGGGGCACCGGGGAGCTGTTTTTT.

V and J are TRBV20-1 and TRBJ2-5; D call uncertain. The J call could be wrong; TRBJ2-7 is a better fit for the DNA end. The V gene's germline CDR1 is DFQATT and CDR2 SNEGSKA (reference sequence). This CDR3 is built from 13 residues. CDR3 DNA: TGCAATGCCAGTCTTGGTAACCTTTACGAGCAGTACTTC. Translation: CNASLGNLYEQYF.

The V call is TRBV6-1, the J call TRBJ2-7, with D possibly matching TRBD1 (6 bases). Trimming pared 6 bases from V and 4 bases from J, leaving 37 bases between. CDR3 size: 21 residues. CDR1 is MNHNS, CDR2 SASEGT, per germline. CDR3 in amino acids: CASSETGSWAQRGPAEYEQYF. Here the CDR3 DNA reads TGTGCCAGCAGCGAGACAGGATCCTGGGCCCAGAGAGGACCTGCGGAATACGAGCAGTACTTC.

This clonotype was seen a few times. The CDR3 reads CASSLTATGFGYTF. CDR3 coding DNA: TGTGCCAGCAGTTTAACCGCGACAGGGTTTGGCTACACCTTC. This chain links TRBV12-3 or TRBV12-4 with TRBJ1-2; 7 bases match TRBD1. J gave up 7 bases and V 2 bases, and 7 bases lay outside the gene matches. The CDR3 has 14 amino acids.

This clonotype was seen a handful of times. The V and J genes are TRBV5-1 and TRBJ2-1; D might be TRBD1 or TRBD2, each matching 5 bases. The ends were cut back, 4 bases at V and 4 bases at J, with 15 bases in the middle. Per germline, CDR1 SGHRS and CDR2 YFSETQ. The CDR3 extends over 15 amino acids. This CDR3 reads CASSTGDGNYNEQFF. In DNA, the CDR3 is TGCGCCAGCAGCACCGGGGACGGAAATTACAATGAGCAGTTCTTC.

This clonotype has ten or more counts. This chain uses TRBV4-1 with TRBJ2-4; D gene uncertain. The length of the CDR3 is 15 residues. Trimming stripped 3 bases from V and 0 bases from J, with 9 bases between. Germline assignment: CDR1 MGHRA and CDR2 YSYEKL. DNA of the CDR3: TGCGCCAGCAGCCATTCGAGTTTAGCCAAAAACATTCAGTACTTC. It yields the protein CASSHSSLAKNIQYF.

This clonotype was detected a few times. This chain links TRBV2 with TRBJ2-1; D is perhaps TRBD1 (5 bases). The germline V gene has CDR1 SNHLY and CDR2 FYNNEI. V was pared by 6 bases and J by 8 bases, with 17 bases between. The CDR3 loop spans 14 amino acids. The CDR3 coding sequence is TGTGCCAGCAGGGTTCTTAAGGGGATAGATGAGCAGTTCTTC. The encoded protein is CASRVLKGIDEQFF.

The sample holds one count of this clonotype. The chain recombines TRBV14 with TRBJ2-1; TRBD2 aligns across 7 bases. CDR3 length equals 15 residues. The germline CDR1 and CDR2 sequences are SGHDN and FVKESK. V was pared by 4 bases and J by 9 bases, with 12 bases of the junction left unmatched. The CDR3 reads CASSLAGRPRGEQFF. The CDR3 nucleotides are TGTGCCAGCAGCCTAGCGGGCAGGCCAAGGGGTGAGCAGTTCTTC.

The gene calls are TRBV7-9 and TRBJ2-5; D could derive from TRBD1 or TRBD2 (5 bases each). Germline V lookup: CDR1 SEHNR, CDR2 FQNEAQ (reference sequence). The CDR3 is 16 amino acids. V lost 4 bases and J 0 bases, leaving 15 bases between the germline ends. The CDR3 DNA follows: TGTGCCAGCAGCTCACTCCGGGACGGGTACCAAGAGACCCAGTACTTC. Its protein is CASSSLRDGYQETQYF.

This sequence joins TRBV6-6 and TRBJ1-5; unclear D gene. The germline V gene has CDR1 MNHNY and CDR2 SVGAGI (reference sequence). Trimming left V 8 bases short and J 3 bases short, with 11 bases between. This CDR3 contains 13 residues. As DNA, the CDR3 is TGTGCCAGCGGGGAGACCTACAATCAGCCCCAGCATTTT. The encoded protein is CASGETYNQPQHF.

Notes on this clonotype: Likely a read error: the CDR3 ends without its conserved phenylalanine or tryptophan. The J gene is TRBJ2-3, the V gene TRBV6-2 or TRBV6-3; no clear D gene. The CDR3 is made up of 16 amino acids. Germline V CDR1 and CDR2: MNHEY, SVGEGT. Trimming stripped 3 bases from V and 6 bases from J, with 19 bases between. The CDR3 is CASSYLTSERVDTQYS. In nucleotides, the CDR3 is TGTGCCAGCAGTTATTTAACTTCCGAAAGGGTGGATACGCAGTATTCT.

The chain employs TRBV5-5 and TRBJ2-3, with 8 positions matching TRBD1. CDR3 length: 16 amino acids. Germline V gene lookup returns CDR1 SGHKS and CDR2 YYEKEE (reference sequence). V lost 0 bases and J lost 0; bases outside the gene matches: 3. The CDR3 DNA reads TGTGCCAGCAGCTTGGGGGGACAGGCTAGCACAGATACGCAGTATTTT. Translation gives CASSLGGQASTDTQYF.

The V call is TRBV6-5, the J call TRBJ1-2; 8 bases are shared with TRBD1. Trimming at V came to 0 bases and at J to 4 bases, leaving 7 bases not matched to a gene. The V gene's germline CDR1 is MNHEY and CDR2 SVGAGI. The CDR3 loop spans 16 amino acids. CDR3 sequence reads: CASSYSTGEFGYGYTF. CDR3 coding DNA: TGTGCCAGCAGTTACTCGACAGGGGAGTTCGGCTATGGCTACACCTTC.

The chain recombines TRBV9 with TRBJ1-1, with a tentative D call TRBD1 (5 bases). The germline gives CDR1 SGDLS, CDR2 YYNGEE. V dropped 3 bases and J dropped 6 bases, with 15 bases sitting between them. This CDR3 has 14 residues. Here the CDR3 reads CASSAGSGVPEAFF. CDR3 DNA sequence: TGTGCCAGCAGCGCGGGGTCGGGGGTACCTGAAGCTTTCTTT.

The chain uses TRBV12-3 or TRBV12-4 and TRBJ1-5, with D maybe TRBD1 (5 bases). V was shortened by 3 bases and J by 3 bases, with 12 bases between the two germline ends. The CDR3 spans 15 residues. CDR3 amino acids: CASSFRTGANQPQHF. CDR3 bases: TGTGCCAGCAGTTTCAGGACCGGGGCCAATCAGCCCCAGCATTTT.

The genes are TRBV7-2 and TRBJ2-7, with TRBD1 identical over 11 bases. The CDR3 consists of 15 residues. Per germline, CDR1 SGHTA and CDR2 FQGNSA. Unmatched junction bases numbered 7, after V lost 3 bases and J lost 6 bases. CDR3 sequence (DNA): TGTGCCAGCAGCTTTACCGGGACAGGGGGTGGCGAGCAGTACTTC. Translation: CASSFTGTGGGEQYF.

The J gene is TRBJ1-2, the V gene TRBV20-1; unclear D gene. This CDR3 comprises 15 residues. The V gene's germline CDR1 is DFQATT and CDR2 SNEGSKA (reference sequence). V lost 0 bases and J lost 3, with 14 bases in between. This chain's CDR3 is CSARDNRGRDYGYTF. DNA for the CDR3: TGCAGTGCTAGAGATAACCGGGGAAGGGACTATGGCTACACCTTC.

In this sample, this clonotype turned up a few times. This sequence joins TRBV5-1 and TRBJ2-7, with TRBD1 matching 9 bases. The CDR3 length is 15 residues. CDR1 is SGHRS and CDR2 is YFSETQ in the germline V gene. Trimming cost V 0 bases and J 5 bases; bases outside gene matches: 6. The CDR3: CASSLARDREDEQYF. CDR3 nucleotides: TGCGCCAGCAGCTTGGCCCGGGACAGGGAGGACGAGCAGTACTTC.

The CDR3 coding sequence is TGTGCCAGCAGTTCCCCCAGGACTAGCGGGGGGACAGATTGGTCCTACAATGAGCAGTTCTTC. Protein sequence: CASSSPRTSGGTDWSYNEQFF. The V gene is TRBV6-2 or TRBV6-3, the J gene TRBJ2-1, with TRBD2 identical over 14 bases. CDR3 length: 21 amino acids. The germline V gene encodes CDR1 MNHEY and CDR2 SVGEGT. V lost 4 bases to trimming and J lost 1 base; unmatched junction nucleotides: 15.

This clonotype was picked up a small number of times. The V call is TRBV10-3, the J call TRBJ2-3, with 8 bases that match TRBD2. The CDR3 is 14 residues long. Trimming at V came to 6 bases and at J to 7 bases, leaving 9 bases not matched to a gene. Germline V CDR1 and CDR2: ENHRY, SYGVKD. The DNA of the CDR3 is TGTGCCATCAGGGAGGGACTAGATCATCATACGCAGTATTTT. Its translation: CAIREGLDHHTQYF.

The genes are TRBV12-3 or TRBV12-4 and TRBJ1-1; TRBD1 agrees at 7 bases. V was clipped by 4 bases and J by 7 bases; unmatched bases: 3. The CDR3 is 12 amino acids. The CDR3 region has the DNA TGTGCCAGCAGTTGGACAGGCTATGAAGCTTTCTTT. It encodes CASSWTGYEAFF.

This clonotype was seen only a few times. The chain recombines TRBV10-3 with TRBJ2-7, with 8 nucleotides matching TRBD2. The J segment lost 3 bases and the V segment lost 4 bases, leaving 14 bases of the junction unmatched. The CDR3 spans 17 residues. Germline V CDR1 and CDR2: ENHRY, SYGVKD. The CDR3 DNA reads TGTGCCATCAGTGGGCTACCGGGACTAGTCATAAACTACGAGCAGTACTTC. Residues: CAISGLPGLVINYEQYF.

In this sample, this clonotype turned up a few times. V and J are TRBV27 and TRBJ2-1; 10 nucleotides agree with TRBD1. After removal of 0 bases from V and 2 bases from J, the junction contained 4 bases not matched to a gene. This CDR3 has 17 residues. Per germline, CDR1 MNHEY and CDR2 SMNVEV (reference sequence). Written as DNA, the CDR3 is TGTGCCAGCAGTTTATCTCCCGGGACAGGGGCCTACAATGAGCAGTTCTTC. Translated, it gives CASSLSPGTGAYNEQFF.